This T cell receptor beta chain was recorded in a study of glioma-infiltrating T cells after dendritic cell vaccination. Time point meaning: after dendritic cell vaccination, including at tumor progression/relapse. Germline CDR1 reads GTSNPN; CDR2 reads SVGIG (reference sequence). The V end was cut by 5 bases, the J end by 6 bases, with 10 bases between. The CDR3 sequence is 11 residues long. Sequencing was performed with immunoSEQ multiplex PCR; in TCRdb, only in-frame clones are kept and a portion is missing. The sample records about 87,000 clones, 75% to 90% being singletons. The V call is TRBV30, the J call TRBJ1-2, with D possibly matching TRBD1 (6 bases). The sequence was obtained from a human donor with glioblastoma. The sample here was blood, taken after dendritic cell vaccination. CDR3 sequence reads: CAWGNRDGYTF. CDR3 sequence (DNA): TGTGCCTGGGGGAACAGGGATGGCTACACCTTC.